Below, one T cell receptor (beta chain) is given with its context. This PCR relied on a set of 60 Vbeta primers and 13 Jbeta primers. Sequenced by immunoSEQ multiplex PCR; TCRdb stores in-frame clones only, minus some. Of about 120,000 clones listed, roughly 80% were seen once; the top ten hold approximately 23%. V trimming: 2 bases; J trimming: 7 bases; junction bases outside the gene matches: 6. The germline gives CDR1 LNHNV, CDR2 YYDKDF (reference sequence). The CDR3 runs 15 residues. This entry is derived from a study of cytomegalovirus exposure and HLA in healthy donors. Study overall: From roughly 180 million T cells, an earlier analysis saw 120 million or so unique TCR beta sequences.

The receptor was isolated from a man aged 25 to 45 in good health and CMV-seropositive. This chain links TRBV15 with TRBJ1-5; 9 positions agree with TRBD1. The material sequenced was PBMCs. DNA of the CDR3: TGTGCCACCAGCAGACAGGGACAGGGATTCCAGCCCCAGCATTTT. As protein: CATSRQGQGFQPQHF.